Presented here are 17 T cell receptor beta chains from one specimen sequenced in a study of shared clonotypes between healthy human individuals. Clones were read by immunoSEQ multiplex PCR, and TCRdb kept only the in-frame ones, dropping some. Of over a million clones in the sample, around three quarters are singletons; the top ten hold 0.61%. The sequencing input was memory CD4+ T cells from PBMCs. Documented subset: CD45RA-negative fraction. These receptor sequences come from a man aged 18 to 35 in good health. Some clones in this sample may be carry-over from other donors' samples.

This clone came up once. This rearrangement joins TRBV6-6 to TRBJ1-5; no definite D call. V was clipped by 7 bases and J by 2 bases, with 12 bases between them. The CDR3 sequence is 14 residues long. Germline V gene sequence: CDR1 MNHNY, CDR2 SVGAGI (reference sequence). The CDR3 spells CASKNLSGNQPQHF. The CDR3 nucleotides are TGTGCCAGCAAAAACCTCAGTGGCAATCAGCCCCAGCATTTT.

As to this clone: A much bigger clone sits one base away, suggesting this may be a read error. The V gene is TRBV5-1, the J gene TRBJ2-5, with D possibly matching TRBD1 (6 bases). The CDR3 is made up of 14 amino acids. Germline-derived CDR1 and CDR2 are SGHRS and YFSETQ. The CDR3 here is CASGFRGLLETQYF. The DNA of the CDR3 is TGCGCCAGCGGCTTCAGGGGCCTCCTCGAGACCCAGTACTTC.

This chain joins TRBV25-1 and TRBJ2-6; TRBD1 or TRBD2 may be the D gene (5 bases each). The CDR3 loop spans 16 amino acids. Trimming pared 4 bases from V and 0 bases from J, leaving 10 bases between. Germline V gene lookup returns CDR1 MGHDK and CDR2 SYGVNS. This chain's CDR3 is CASSGDESSGANVLTF. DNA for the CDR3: TGTGCCAGCAGTGGGGACGAGAGCTCTGGGGCCAACGTCCTGACTTTC. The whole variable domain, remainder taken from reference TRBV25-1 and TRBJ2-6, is EADIYQTPRYLVIGTGKKITLECSQTMGHDKMYWYQQDPGMELHLIHYSYGVNSTEKGDLSSESTVSRIRTEHFPLTLESARPSHTSQYLCASSGDESSGANVLTFGAGSRLTVL.

The CDR3 is CASSGGTSSDTQYF. CDR3 nucleotides: TGCGCCAGCAGTGGGGGGACTAGTTCAGATACGCAGTATTTT. The rearrangement joins TRBV10-1 to TRBJ2-3; 8 nucleotides align to TRBD2. The germline V gene encodes CDR1 WNHNN and CDR2 SYGVQD (reference sequence). This CDR3 has 14 residues. J was trimmed by 4 bases and V by 4 bases; bases with no gene match: 4.

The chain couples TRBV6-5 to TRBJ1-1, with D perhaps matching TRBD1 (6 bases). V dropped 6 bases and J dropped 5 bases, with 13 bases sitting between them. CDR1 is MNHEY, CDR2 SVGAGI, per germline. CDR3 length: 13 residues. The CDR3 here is CASRQGLVTEAFF. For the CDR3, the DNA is TGTGCCAGCAGACAGGGTTTGGTTACTGAAGCTTTCTTT.

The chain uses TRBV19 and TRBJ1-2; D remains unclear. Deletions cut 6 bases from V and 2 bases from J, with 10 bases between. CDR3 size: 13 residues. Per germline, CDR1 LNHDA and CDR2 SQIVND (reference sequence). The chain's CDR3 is CASRVSVNYGYTF. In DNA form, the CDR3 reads TGTGCCAGTAGGGTGAGCGTAAACTATGGCTACACCTTC.

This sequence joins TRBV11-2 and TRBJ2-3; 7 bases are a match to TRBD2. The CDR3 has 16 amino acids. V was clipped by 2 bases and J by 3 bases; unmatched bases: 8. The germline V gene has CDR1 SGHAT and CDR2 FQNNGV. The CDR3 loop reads CASSLRRGSGTDTQYF. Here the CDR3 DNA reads TGTGCCAGCAGCTTAAGGCGCGGGAGTGGAACAGATACGCAGTATTTT.

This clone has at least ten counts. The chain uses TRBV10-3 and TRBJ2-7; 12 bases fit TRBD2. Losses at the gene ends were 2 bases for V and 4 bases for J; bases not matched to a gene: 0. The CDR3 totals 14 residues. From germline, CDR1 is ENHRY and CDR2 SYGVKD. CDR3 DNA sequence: TGTGCCATCAGTGAGACTAGCGGGAGGTACGAGCAGTACTTC. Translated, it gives CAISETSGRYEQYF.

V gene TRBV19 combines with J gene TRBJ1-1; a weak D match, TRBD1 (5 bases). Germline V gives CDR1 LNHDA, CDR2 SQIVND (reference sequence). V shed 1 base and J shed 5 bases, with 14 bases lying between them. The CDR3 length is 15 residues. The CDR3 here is CASSIVWLGRTEAFF. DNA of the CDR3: TGTGCCAGTAGTATAGTGTGGTTGGGGCGGACTGAAGCTTTCTTT.

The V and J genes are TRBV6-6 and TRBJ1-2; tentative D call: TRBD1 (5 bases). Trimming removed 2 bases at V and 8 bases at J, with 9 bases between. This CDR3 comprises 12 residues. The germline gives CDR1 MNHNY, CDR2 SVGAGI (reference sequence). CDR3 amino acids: CASSYLGEGYTF. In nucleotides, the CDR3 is TGTGCCAGCAGTTACCTAGGGGAGGGCTACACCTTC.

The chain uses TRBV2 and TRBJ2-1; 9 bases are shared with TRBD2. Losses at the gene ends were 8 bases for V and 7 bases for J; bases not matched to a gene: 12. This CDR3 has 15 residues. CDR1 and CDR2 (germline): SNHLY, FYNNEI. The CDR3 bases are TGTGCCAGCCTGATGGGGCTAGCGGGAACGAATGAGCAGTTCTTC. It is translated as CASLMGLAGTNEQFF.

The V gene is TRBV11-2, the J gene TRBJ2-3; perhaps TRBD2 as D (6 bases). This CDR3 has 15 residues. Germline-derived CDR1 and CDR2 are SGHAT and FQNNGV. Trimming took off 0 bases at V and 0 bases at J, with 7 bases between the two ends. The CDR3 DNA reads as TGTGCCAGCAGCTTAGATAGCGGAAGCACAGATACGCAGTATTTT. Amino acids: CASSLDSGSTDTQYF.

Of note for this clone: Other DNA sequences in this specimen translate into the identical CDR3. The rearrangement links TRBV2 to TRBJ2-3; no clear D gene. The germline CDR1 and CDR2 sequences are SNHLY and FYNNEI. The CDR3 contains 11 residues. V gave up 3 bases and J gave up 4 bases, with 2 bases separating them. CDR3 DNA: TGTGCCAGCAGTGAGCCAGATACGCAGTATTTT. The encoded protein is CASSEPDTQYF.

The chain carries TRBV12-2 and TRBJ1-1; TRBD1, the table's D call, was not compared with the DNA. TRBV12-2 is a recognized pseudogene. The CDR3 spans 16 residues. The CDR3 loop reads CASRLGQGYAGTEAFF. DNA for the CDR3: TGTGCAAGTCGCTTAGGGCAGGGGTATGCTGGGACTGAAGCTTTCTTT.

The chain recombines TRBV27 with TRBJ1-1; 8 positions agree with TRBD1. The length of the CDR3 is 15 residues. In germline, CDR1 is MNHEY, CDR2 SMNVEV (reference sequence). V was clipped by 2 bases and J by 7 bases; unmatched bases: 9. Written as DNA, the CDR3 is TGTGCCAGCAGTTTACGCCGGACAGGGTCCGTTGAAGCTTTCTTT. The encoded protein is CASSLRRTGSVEAFF.

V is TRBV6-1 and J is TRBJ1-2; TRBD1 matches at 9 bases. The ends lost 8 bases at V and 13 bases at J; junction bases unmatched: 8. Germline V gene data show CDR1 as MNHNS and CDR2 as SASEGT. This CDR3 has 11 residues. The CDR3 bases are TGTGCCAGCTCCGGGACAGGGCCGGGCACCTTC. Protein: CASSGTGPGTF.

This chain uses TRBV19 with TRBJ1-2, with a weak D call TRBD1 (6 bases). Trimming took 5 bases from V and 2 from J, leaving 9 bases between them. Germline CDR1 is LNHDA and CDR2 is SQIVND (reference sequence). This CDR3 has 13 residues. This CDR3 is CASSWQGNYGYTF. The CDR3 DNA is TGTGCCAGTAGTTGGCAGGGGAACTATGGCTACACCTTC.